The sequence of this TCR beta chain was determined in a study of cytomegalovirus exposure and HLA in healthy donors. Study-level findings and limits: Cytomegalovirus-associated TCR beta chains were listed, numbering 164.

This clone was detected only once. Its specificity is not known. 13 Jbeta primers and 60 Vbeta primers were used for the PCR. The repertoire was sequenced with immunoSEQ multiplex PCR; TCRdb's copy has only in-frame clones and lacks some. The sample holds 150,000 to 200,000 clones, roughly 79% seen once. This CDR3 is 13 amino acids long. Trimming removed 2 bases at V and 6 bases at J, with 10 bases between. CDR1 and CDR2 (germline): SGHNT, YYREEE (reference sequence). The chain couples TRBV5-4 to TRBJ2-3, with D uncertain. This TCR derives from a man aged 45-65 years in good health and CMV-seropositive. Material: PBMCs. The CDR3 loop is CASSFQETDTQYF. Here the CDR3 DNA reads TGTGCCAGCAGCTTTCAGGAAACGGATACGCAGTATTTT.